Listed below are T cell receptor beta chains from one sample, sequenced in a study of cytomegalovirus exposure and HLA in healthy donors. Clones were read by immunoSEQ multiplex PCR, and TCRdb kept only the in-frame ones, dropping some. The data show under 200,000 clones, just under 80% seen once. Sequenced: PBMCs. The receptor source for this set is a woman aged 45-65 years in good health and CMV-seropositive. The CDR3 runs from the conserved cysteine through the conserved F or W. D genes are given only for firm matches. Clone size is stated in some rows and not others, as once, few, many or a class when expanded.

d_gene: TRBD1; abundance: few; len: 13; v_gene: TRBV7-3; j_gene: TRBJ2-2; CDR3nt: TGTGCCAGCAGCGTCAGGGGGACCGGGGAGCTGTTTTTT; CDR3aa: CASSVRGTGELFF
d_gene: -; abundance: -; len: 13; v_gene: TRBV5-6; j_gene: TRBJ2-2; CDR3nt: TGTGCCAGCAGCTCCCCGGGGGACGGGGAGCTGTTTTTT; CDR3aa: CASSSPGDGELFF
d_gene: -; abundance: once; len: 15; v_gene: TRBV7-9; j_gene: TRBJ1-3; CDR3nt: TGTTCCAGCAGCTTAAATTCGGTCTCTGGAAACACCATATATTTT; CDR3aa: CSSSLNSVSGNTIYF
d_gene: TRBD1; abundance: -; len: 15; v_gene: TRBV7-2; j_gene: TRBJ1-2; CDR3nt: TGTGCCAGCAGCTTAGATCACAGGGGCCCCTCTGGCTACACCTTC; CDR3aa: CASSLDHRGPSGYTF
d_gene: -; abundance: -; len: 15; v_gene: TRBV19; j_gene: TRBJ2-1; CDR3nt: TGTGCCAGTACGACGGGGAACTCTCTTTACAATGAGCAGTTCTTC; CDR3aa: CASTTGNSLYNEQFF
d_gene: -; abundance: -; len: 17; v_gene: TRBV7-3; j_gene: TRBJ2-1; CDR3nt: TGTGCCAGCAGCTTAGCGGTCTTAGGGGGGGAATACAATGAGCAGTTCTTC; CDR3aa: CASSLAVLGGEYNEQFF
d_gene: TRBD1; abundance: -; len: 19; v_gene: TRBV10-3; j_gene: TRBJ2-7; CDR3nt: TGTGCCATCAGTGATCCCGGGACAGGGTCTAGACTAATTTACTACGAGCAGTACTTC; CDR3aa: CAISDPGTGSRLIYYEQYF
d_gene: -; abundance: few; len: 13; v_gene: TRBV11-2; j_gene: TRBJ1-4; CDR3nt: TGTGCCAGCAGCTTAGATCGGAATGAAAAACTGTTTTTT; CDR3aa: CASSLDRNEKLFF
d_gene: TRBD2; abundance: -; len: 15; v_gene: TRBV6-6; j_gene: TRBJ2-1; CDR3nt: TGTGCCAGCAGTTATTCGGGGGGGGTGAACAATGAGCAGTTCTTC; CDR3aa: CASSYSGGVNNEQFF
d_gene: TRBD1; abundance: -; len: 16; v_gene: TRBV7-2; j_gene: TRBJ1-1; CDR3nt: TGTGCCAGCAGCTTAGGTACCGGGACAGGGTTAACTGAAGCTTTCTTT; CDR3aa: CASSLGTGTGLTEAFF
d_gene: TRBD1; abundance: -; len: 15; v_gene: TRBV28; j_gene: TRBJ1-5; CDR3nt: TGTGCCAGCAGTTTAGCCGACAGGGACAATCAGCCCCAGCATTTT; CDR3aa: CASSLADRDNQPQHF
d_gene: TRBD2; abundance: once; len: 15; v_gene: TRBV19; j_gene: TRBJ2-1; CDR3nt: TGTGCCAGTAGTATTTATGGACTAGCGGAAAATGAGCAGTTCTTC; CDR3aa: CASSIYGLAENEQFF
d_gene: -; abundance: -; len: 12; v_gene: TRBV7-2; j_gene: TRBJ1-2; CDR3nt: TGTGCCAGCAGCTTGGGACTCTATGGCTACACCTTC; CDR3aa: CASSLGLYGYTF
d_gene: TRBD2; abundance: -; len: 17; v_gene: TRBV9; j_gene: TRBJ2-4; CDR3nt: TGTGCCAGCAGCGCTACTAGCGGGAGGTCGGGGGAAAACATTCAGTACTTC; CDR3aa: CASSATSGRSGENIQYF
d_gene: TRBD2; abundance: -; len: 21; v_gene: TRBV9; j_gene: TRBJ2-7; CDR3nt: TGTGCCAGCAGCCTCCCCCGGGGGTCGATTACTAGCGGGGGACCTTTCGACGAGCAGTACTTC; CDR3aa: CASSLPRGSITSGGPFDEQYF
d_gene: -; abundance: -; len: 15; v_gene: TRBV4-3; j_gene: TRBJ1-2; CDR3nt: TGCGCCAGCAGCCAAGATTATGGAGGGGAATATGGCTACACCTTC; CDR3aa: CASSQDYGGEYGYTF
d_gene: -; abundance: -; len: 13; v_gene: TRBV14; j_gene: TRBJ2-1; CDR3nt: TGTGCCAGCAGCCCATCGAACGGCAATGAGCAGTTCTTC; CDR3aa: CASSPSNGNEQFF